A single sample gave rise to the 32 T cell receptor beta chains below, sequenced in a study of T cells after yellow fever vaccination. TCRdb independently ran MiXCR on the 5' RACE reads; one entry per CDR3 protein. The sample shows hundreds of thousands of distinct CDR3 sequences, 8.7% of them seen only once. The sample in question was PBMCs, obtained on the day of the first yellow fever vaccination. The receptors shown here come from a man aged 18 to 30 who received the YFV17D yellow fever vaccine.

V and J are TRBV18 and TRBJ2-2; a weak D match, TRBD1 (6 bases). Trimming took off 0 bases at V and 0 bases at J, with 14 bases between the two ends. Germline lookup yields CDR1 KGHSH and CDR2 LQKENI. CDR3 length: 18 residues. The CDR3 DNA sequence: TGTGCCAGCTCACCACCAGGCGAGGGACACTCGAACACCGGGGAGCTGTTTTTT. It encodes CASSPPGEGHSNTGELFF.

This CDR3 is CASSLGRRTEAFF. The CDR3 bases are TGTGCCAGCAGTCTAGGTAGGCGCACTGAAGCTTTCTTT. The chain combines TRBV27 with TRBJ1-1; D remains unclear. The CDR3 sequence is 13 residues long. V dropped 5 bases and J dropped 4 bases, with 11 bases sitting between them. Germline V gene lookup returns CDR1 MNHEY and CDR2 SMNVEV (reference sequence).

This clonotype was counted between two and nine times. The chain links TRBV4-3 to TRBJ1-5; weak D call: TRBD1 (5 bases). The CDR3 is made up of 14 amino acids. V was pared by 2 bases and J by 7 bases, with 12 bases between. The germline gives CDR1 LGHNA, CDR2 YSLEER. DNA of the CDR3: TGCGCCAGCAGCCAATGGGGGGGGGGGCAGCCCCAGCATTTT. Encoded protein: CASSQWGGGQPQHF.

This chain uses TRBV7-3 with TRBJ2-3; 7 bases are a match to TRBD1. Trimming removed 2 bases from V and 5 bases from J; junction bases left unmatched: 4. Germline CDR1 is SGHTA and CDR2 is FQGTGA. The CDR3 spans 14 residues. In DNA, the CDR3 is TGTGCCAGCAGCTTACAGGGGGTGCAAGATACGCAGTATTTT. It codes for CASSLQGVQDTQYF.

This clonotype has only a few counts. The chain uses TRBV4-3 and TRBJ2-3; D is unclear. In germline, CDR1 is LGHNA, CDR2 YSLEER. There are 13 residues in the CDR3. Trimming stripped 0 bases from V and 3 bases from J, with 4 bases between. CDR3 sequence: CASSQERTDTQYF. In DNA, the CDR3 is TGCGCCAGCAGCCAAGAGAGGACAGATACGCAGTATTTT.

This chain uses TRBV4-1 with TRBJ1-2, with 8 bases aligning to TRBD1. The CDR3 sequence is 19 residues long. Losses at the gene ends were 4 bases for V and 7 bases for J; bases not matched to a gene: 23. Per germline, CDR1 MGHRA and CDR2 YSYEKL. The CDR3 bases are TGCGCCAGCAGCCCCATAGACTCCGGGACAGGACTCCTTAGGGGTGGCTACACCTTC. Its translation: CASSPIDSGTGLLRGGYTF.

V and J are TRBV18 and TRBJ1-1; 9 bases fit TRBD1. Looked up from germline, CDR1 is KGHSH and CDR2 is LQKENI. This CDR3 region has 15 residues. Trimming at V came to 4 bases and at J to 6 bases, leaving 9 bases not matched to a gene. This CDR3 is CASSLTSGQGAEAFF. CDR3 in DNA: TGTGCCAGCTCACTTACATCGGGACAGGGTGCTGAAGCTTTCTTT. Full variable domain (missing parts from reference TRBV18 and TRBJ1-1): NAGVMQNPRHLVRRRGQEARLRCSPMKGHSHVYWYRQLPEEGLKFMVYLQKENIIDESGMPKERFSAEFPKEGPSILRIQQVVRGDSAAYFCASSLTSGQGAEAFFGQGTRLTVV.

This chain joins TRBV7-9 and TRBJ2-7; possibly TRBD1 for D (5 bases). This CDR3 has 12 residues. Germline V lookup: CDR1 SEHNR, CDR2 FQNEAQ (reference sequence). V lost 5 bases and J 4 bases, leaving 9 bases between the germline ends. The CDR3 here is CASSLGQYEQYV. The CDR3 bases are TGTGCCAGCAGCCTCGGACAATACGAGCAGTACGTC.

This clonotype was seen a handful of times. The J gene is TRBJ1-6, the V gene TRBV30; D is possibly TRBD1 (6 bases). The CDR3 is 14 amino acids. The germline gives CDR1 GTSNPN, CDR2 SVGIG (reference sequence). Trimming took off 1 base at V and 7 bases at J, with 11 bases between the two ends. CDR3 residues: CAWSEPGANSPLHF. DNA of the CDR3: TGTGCCTGGAGTGAGCCAGGGGCCAATTCACCCCTCCACTTT.

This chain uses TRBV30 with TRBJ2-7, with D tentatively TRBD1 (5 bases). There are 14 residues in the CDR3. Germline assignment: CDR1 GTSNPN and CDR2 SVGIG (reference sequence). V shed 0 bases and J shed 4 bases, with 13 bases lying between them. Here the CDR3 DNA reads TGTGCCTGGAGTGTGCCACAGGCAGGATACGAGCAGTACTTC. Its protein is CAWSVPQAGYEQYF.

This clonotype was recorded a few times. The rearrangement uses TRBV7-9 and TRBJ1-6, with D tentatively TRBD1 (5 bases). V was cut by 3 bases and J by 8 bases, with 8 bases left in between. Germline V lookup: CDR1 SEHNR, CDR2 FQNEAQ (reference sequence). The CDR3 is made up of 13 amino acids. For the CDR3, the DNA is TGTGCCAGCAGCTTGGGGCTCGATTCACCCCTCCACTTT. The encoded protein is CASSLGLDSPLHF.

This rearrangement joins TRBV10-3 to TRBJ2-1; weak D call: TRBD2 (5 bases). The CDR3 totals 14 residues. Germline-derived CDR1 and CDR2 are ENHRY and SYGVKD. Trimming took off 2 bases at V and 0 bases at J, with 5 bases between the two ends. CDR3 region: CAISETSSYNEQFF. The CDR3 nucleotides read TGTGCCATCAGTGAGACTAGCTCCTACAATGAGCAGTTCTTC.

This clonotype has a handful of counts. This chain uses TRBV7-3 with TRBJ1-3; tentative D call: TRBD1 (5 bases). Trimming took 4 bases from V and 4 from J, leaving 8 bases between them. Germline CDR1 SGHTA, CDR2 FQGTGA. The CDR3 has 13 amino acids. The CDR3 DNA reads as TGTGCCAGCAGCTCGGGGCTAGGAAACACCATATATTTT. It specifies CASSSGLGNTIYF.

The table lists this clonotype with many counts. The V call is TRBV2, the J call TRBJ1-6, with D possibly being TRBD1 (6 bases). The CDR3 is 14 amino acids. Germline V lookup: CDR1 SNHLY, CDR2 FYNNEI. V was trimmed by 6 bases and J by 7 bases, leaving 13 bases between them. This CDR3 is CASRAGTPNSPLHF. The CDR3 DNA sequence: TGTGCCAGCAGGGCCGGGACACCCAATTCACCCCTCCACTTT.

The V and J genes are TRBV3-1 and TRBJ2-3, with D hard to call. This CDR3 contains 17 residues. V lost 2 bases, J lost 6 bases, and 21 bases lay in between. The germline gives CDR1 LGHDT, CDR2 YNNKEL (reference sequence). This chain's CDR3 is CASSQPFPPSASDTQYF. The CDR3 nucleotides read TGTGCCAGCAGCCAACCGTTCCCCCCCTCGGCAAGCGATACGCAGTATTTT.

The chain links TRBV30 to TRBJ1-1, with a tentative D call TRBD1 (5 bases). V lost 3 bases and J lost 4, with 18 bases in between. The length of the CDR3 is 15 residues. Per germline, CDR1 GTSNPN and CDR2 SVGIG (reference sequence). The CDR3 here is CAWRRSGTGSTEAFF. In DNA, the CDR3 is TGTGCCTGGAGGCGCTCCGGGACTGGGAGCACTGAAGCTTTCTTT.

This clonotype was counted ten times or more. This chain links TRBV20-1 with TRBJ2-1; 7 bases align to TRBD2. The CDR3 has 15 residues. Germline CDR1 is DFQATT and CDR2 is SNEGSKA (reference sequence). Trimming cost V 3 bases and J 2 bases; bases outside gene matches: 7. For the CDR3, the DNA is TGCAGTGCTAGGGCTACAGCGGGGCCCTACAATGAGCAGTTCTTC. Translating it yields CSARATAGPYNEQFF.

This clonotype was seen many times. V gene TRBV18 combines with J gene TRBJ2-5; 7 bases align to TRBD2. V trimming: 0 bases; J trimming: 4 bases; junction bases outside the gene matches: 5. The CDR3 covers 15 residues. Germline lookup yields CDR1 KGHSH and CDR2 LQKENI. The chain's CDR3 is CASSPPGLAAETQYF. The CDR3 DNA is TGTGCCAGCTCACCACCCGGGCTAGCGGCAGAGACCCAGTACTTC.

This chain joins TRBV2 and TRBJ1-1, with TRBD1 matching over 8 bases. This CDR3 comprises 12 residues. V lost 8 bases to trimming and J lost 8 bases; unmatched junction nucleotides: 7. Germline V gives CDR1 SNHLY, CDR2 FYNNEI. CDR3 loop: CASGPRGREAFF. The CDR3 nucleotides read TGTGCCAGCGGTCCCAGGGGGCGCGAAGCTTTCTTT.

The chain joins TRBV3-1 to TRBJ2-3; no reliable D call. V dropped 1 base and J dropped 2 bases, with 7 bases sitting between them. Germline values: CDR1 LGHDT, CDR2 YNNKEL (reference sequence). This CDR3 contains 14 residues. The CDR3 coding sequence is TGTGCCAGCAGCCAAGGGCCCGTCACAGATACGCAGTATTTT. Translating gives CASSQGPVTDTQYF.

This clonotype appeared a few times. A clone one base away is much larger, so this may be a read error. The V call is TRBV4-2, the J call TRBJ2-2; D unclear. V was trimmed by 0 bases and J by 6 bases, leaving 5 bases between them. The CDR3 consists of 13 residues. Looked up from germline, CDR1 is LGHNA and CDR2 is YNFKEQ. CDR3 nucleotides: TGTGCCAGCAGCCAAGAAGGGTCCGGGGAGCTGTTTTTT. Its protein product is CASSQEGSGELFF.

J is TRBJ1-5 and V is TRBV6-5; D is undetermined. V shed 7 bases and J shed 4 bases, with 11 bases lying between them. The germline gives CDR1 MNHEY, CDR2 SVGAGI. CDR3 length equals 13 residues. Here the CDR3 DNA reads TGTGCCAGCACGTTCCTACCTAATCAGCCCCAGCATTTT. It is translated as CASTFLPNQPQHF.

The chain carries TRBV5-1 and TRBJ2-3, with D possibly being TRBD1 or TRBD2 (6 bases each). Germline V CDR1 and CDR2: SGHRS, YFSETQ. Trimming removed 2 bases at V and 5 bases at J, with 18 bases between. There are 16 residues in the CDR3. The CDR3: CASSLGRGPSLDTQYF. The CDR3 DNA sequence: TGCGCCAGCAGCTTAGGACGGGGGCCATCACTAGATACGCAGTATTTT.

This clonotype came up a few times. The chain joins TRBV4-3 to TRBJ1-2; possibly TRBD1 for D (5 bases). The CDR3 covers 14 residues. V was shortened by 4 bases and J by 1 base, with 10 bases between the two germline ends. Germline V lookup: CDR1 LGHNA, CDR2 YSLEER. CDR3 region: CASSLQGVNYGYTF. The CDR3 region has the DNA TGCGCCAGCAGCCTCCAAGGGGTTAACTATGGCTACACCTTC.

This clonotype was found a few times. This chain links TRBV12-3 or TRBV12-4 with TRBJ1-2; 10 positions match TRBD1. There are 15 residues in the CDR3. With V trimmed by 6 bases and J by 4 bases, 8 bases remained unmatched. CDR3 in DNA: TGTGCCAGCAGCTCTGGACAGGGGGGAGGCTATGGCTACACCTTC. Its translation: CASSSGQGGGYGYTF.

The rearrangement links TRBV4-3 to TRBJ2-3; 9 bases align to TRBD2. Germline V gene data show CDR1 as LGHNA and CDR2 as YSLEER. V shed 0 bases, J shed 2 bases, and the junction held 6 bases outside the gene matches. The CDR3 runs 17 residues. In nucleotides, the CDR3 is TGCGCCAGCAGCCAAGAACCGCTAGCGGGGCACACAGATACGCAGTATTTT. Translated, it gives CASSQEPLAGHTDTQYF.

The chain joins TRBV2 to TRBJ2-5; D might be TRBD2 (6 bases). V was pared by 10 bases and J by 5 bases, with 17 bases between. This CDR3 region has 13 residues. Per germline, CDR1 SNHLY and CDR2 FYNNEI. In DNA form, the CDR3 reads TGTGCCATCAGAAGGGACTTGGGGGAGACCCAGTACTTC. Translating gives CAIRRDLGETQYF.

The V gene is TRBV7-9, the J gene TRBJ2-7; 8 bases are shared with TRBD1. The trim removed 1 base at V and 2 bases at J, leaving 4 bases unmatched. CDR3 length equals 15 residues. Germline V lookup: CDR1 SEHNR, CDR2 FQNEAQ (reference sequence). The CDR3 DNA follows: TGTGCCAGCAGCTTAGATGACAGGGGACCCTACGAGCAGTACTTC. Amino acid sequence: CASSLDDRGPYEQYF. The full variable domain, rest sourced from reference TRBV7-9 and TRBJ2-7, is DTGVSQNPRHKITKRGQNVTFRCDPISEHNRLYWYRQTLGQGPEFLTYFQNEAQLEKSRLLSDRFSAERPKGSFSTLEIQRTEQGDSAMYLCASSLDDRGPYEQYFGPGTRLTVT.

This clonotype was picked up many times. Written as DNA, the CDR3 is TGTGCCAGCAGTTCCATTACGGGACTAGCGGGGTCCGGGGAGCTGTTTTTT. This encodes CASSSITGLAGSGELFF. The rearrangement uses TRBV12-3 or TRBV12-4 and TRBJ2-2, with 13 bases aligning to TRBD2. V lost 4 bases to trimming and J lost 6 bases; unmatched junction nucleotides: 8. The CDR3 contains 17 residues.

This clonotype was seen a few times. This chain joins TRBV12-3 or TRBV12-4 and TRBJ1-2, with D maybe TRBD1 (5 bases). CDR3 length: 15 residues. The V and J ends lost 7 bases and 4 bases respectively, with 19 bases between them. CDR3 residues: CASTSWGDGGYGYTF. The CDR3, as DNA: TGTGCCAGCACCTCATGGGGGGATGGTGGCTATGGCTACACCTTC.

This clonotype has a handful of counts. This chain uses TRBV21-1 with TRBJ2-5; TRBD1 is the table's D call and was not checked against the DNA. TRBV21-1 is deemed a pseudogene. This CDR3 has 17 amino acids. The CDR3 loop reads CASSLTGTCRYQETQYF. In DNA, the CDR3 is TGTGCCAGCAGCCTCACGGGGACGTGTAGGTATCAAGAGACCCAGTACTTC.

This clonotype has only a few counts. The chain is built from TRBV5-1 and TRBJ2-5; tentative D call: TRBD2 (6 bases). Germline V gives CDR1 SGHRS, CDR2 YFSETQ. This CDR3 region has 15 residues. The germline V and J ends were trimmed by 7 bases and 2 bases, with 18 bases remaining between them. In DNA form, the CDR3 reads TGCGCCAGCGTACCCATGGGGACTCCTCAAGAGACCCAGTACTTC. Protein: CASVPMGTPQETQYF.